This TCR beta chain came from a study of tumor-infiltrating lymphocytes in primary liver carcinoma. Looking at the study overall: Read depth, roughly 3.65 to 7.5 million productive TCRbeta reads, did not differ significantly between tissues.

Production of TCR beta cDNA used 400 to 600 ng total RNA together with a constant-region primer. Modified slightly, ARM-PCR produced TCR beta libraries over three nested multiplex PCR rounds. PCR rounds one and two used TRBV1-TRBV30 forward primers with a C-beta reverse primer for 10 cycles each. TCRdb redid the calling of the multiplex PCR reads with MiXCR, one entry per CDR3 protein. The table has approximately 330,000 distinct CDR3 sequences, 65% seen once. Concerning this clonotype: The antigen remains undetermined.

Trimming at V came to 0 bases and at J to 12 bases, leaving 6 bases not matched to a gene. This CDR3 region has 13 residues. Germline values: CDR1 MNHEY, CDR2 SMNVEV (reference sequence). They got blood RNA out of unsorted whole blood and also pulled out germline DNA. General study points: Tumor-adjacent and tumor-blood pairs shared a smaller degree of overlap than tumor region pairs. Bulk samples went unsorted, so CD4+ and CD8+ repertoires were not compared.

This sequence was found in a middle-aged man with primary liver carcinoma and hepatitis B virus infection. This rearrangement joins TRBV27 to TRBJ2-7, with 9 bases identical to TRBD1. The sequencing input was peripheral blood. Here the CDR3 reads CASSLSGTGRVYF. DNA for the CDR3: TGTGCCAGCAGTTTATCCGGGACAGGGCGTGTGTACTTC.